The T cell receptor (beta chain) described here comes from a study of T cell repertoires in aging, cancer and after chemotherapy. At the level of the study: Paired samples before and after chemotherapy came from chronic lymphocytic leukemia patients on fludarabine- or bendamustine-based regimens. The study's findings and limits: Loss of evenness, beyond lost richness, contributed to age-related TCR diversity decline in cancer patients. In hematological cancer patients, infiltrated lymphoid organs may have impaired thymic emigration or peripheral T cell expansion.

This CDR3 is 17 amino acids long. CDR1 GTSNPN and CDR2 SVGIG come from the germline V gene (reference sequence). V lost 0 bases to trimming and J lost 0 bases, with 16 bases between them. A mixed TRB-A/B primer pool amplified rearranged TRB by multiplex touch-down PCR. TCRdb re-derived calls from the multiplex PCR reads in MiXCR, one entry per CDR3 protein. The top ten clones hold roughly a tenth of a sample with about 12,000 distinct CDR3 sequences, about 29% of them seen once. Relative to its sample, this clonotype is medium-sized. Antigen: not known. TCR beta rearrangements were amplified from peripheral blood genomic DNA.

The receptor was derived from a human donor with a blood cancer. The gene calls are TRBV30 and TRBJ2-3, with D unresolved. Sequencing was done on a sample of blood. CDR3 DNA: TGTGCCTGGAGTGTACTGGGGTCGTTGGGTAGCACAGATACGCAGTATTTT. Its protein is CAWSVLGSLGSTDTQYF.